This entry concerns a single T cell receptor beta chain. The data were taken from a study of control samples from healthy donors and cancer patients. TCRdb keeps only in-frame clones here, not all; method: immunoSEQ multiplex PCR. This repertoire shows about 98,000 clones, roughly 83% found once; its top ten account for more than 9%. V lost 0 bases and J lost 4, with 10 bases in between. This CDR3 region has 14 residues. Germline loops: CDR1 SGHNT, CDR2 YYREEE (reference sequence). The sequence derives from a woman in her 30s in good health. The sample taken for sequencing was blood. The chain combines TRBV5-4 with TRBJ2-5; possibly TRBD2 for D (5 bases). CDR3 bases: TGTGCCAGCAGCTTGGGGCTAGCCGTAGAGACCCAGTACTTC. This encodes CASSLGLAVETQYF.